Below are 4 T cell receptor beta chains sequenced from a single sample in a study of response to subunit inactivated influenza vaccine. TCRdb re-called the RT-PCR reads through MiXCR, storing one row per CDR3 protein. The sample lists hundreds of thousands of distinct CDR3 sequences, less than 20% occurring once. The sample was PBMCs from blood, taken 12 days after vaccination. These TCRs come from a man between 45 and 60 years old who received an inactivated influenza vaccine.

This clonotype was seen more than once but under ten times. This chain joins TRBV15 and TRBJ2-1, with D unresolved. V was clipped by 5 bases and J by 4 bases, with 15 bases between them. The CDR3 has 15 residues. Germline V gives CDR1 LNHNV, CDR2 YYDKDF (reference sequence). CDR3 residues: CATSHGPQSYNEQFF. The CDR3 coding sequence is TGTGCCACCAGCCACGGACCGCAGTCTTACAATGAGCAGTTCTTC.

The sample holds many counts of this clonotype. V is TRBV6-5 and J is TRBJ2-3; 13 bases fit TRBD2. J gave up 5 bases and V 4 bases, and 3 bases lay outside the gene matches. Germline V gives CDR1 MNHEY, CDR2 SVGAGI. The CDR3 spans 15 residues. CDR3 DNA sequence: TGTGCCAGCAGTTTGGGACTAGCGGGGAGAGATACGCAGTATTTT. This codes for CASSLGLAGRDTQYF.

This clonotype turned up a few times. The chain is built from TRBV6-5 and TRBJ1-5; D remains unclear. There are 19 residues in the CDR3. Per germline, CDR1 MNHEY and CDR2 SVGAGI. V was pared by 2 bases and J by 0 bases, with 20 bases between. CDR3 DNA: TGTGCCAGCAGTTACACCTGGGCAGCGGAAATTTATAGCAATCAGCCCCAGCATTTT. This encodes CASSYTWAAEIYSNQPQHF.

The V gene is TRBV3-1, the J gene TRBJ1-5, with D perhaps TRBD1 (5 bases). Germline V lookup: CDR1 LGHDT, CDR2 YNNKEL (reference sequence). CDR3 length: 15 residues. Trimming took 0 bases from V and 3 from J, leaving 9 bases between them. CDR3 in amino acids: CASSQDWGTNQPQHF. DNA for the CDR3: TGTGCCAGCAGCCAAGACTGGGGGACCAATCAGCCCCAGCATTTT.